This T cell receptor (beta chain) stems from a study of blood T cell repertoires in COVID-19. Study context: The origin of the acute and convalescent COVID-19 samples was the United States, Italy and Spain. PBMCs, B-cell-depleted T cells, or T cells were the source of the cDNA or gDNA that made up the material.

In the authors' workflow: Researchers report that nucleated cell counts were estimated from reference gene primer amplification. Profiling relied on immunoSEQ multiplex PCR, and the TCRdb table lists in-frame clones only, not all of them. That table is the source of V, J and clone size, and D and trimming were worked out from the DNA. The sample records 130,000 or so clones, 80% to 90% being singletons. V was trimmed by 6 bases and J by 5 bases, leaving 11 bases between them. The CDR3 loop spans 13 amino acids. The J gene is TRBJ1-5, the V gene TRBV12-3 or TRBV12-4, with a weak D call TRBD1 (5 bases). Sequencing was carried out using peripheral blood. The receptor was isolated from a man in his fifties with active COVID-19. The CDR3 loop is CASSRDWDQPQHF. The CDR3 DNA follows: TGTGCCAGCAGCCGGGACTGGGATCAGCCCCAGCATTTT.